The 32 T cell receptor beta chains below come from one sample, sequenced in a study of blood T cells in healthy people across ages. Primers used in a second PCR of roughly 7 to 11 cycles were a sample-barcoded 5' primer and a J-beta primer mix. TCRdb called the 5' RACE reads again in MiXCR, with one record for every CDR3 protein. Of about 680,000 distinct CDR3 sequences in the sample, about 52% were seen once. Sample: blood. Source of these receptors: a woman in her fifties or sixties in good health.

This rearrangement joins TRBV29-1 to TRBJ2-7, with TRBD2 matching 15 bases. This CDR3 spans 15 amino acids. Germline V lookup: CDR1 SQVTM, CDR2 ANQGSEA. V lost 4 bases and J lost 7; bases outside the gene matches: 8. DNA of the CDR3: TGCAGCGTTGGGACTAGCGGGAGGGCCGGGGTAGAGCAGTACTTC. Protein: CSVGTSGRAGVEQYF.

The chain combines TRBV4-1 with TRBJ2-1, with 7 bases lining up with TRBD2. CDR3 length: 15 residues. The V and J ends lost 0 bases and 6 bases, in that order; junction bases with no gene match: 5. Germline CDR1 MGHRA, CDR2 YSYEKL. The DNA of the CDR3 is TGCGCCAGCAGCCAAGATCGGGGGAGGGGCAATGAGCAGTTCTTC. Amino acids: CASSQDRGRGNEQFF.

The V gene is TRBV10-3, the J gene TRBJ2-7, with 13 bases that match TRBD2. Germline V gene sequence: CDR1 ENHRY, CDR2 SYGVKD. V shed 8 bases and J 0 bases; nucleotides not matched to a gene: 7. The CDR3 runs to 16 residues. The chain's CDR3 is CAIRTSGSGLSYEQYF. CDR3 in DNA: TGTGCCATCCGGACTAGCGGGAGTGGTCTCTCCTACGAGCAGTACTTC.

The J gene is TRBJ1-4, the V gene TRBV20-1; D ambiguous. Germline CDR1 and CDR2: DFQATT and SNEGSKA (reference sequence). The CDR3 is 13 residues long. V lost 5 bases and J 7 bases, leaving 14 bases between the germline ends. The CDR3: CSALWTVGEKLFF. Here the CDR3 DNA reads TGCAGTGCTCTCTGGACCGTTGGTGAAAAACTGTTTTTT.

The rearrangement joins TRBV5-1 to TRBJ1-2, with D perhaps TRBD1 (5 bases). The V end was cut by 3 bases, the J end by 3 bases, with 12 bases between. The CDR3 consists of 14 residues. Germline V lookup: CDR1 SGHRS, CDR2 YFSETQ. The CDR3 DNA is TGCGCCAGCAGCTCGACAGCGGGGGACTATGGCTACACCTTC. Encoded protein: CASSSTAGDYGYTF.

With regard to this clonotype: A much larger clone differs from this one at a single base, so this may be a read error. The DNA for the CDR3 is TGTGCCGGCAGCCAAGATGGAATCCGGAACACTGAAGCTTTCTTT. Protein sequence: CAGSQDGIRNTEAFF. The rearrangement joins TRBV4-2 to TRBJ1-1; unclear D gene. CDR3 length: 15 amino acids. Germline V CDR1 and CDR2: LGHNA, YNFKEQ.

This clonotype was observed a few times. The chain joins TRBV7-2 to TRBJ2-7; 8 positions match TRBD2. This CDR3 spans 16 amino acids. V lost 5 bases and J lost 4; bases outside the gene matches: 13. Germline V CDR1 and CDR2: SGHTA, FQGNSA. The chain's CDR3 is CASSLGGGRTRYEQYF. In nucleotides, the CDR3 is TGTGCCAGCAGCCTAGGAGGCGGGAGGACCAGATACGAGCAGTACTTC. The entire variable domain, with the rest obtained from reference TRBV7-2 and TRBJ2-7, is as follows: GAGVSQSPSNKVTEKGKDVELRCDPISGHTALYWYRQSLGQGLEFLIYFQGNSAPDKSGLPSDRFSAERTGGSVSTLTIQRTQQEDSAVYLCASSLGGGRTRYEQYFGPGTRLTVT.

The rearrangement uses TRBV4-3 and TRBJ1-5, with D unclear. This CDR3 is built from 16 residues. The V end was cut by 3 bases, the J end by 2 bases, with 14 bases between. Per germline, CDR1 LGHNA and CDR2 YSLEER. The CDR3 nucleotides are TGCGCCAGCAGCCAGGCCTACAGCTCCGGCAATCAGCCCCAGCATTTT. It encodes CASSQAYSSGNQPQHF.

About this clonotype itself: At one end, the junction sequence differs from germline, possibly due to a read error. Written as DNA, the CDR3 is TGTGCCAGCGCCGAGGGACCCTCCTACGAGCGGTACTTC. Protein sequence: CASAEGPSYERYF. V usage is TRBV28 and J usage is TRBJ2-7; either TRBD1 or TRBD2 may fit D (5 bases each). Germline V gene sequence: CDR1 MDHEN, CDR2 SYDVKM. The CDR3 consists of 13 residues.

The rearrangement joins TRBV5-1 to TRBJ2-7, with 9 bases that match TRBD1. The germline CDR1 and CDR2 sequences are SGHRS and YFSETQ. Trimming removed 0 bases from V and 8 bases from J; junction bases left unmatched: 6. The CDR3 is made up of 14 amino acids. CDR3 in amino acids: CASSLERDRAQQYF. Written as DNA, the CDR3 is TGCGCCAGCAGCTTGGAACGGGACAGGGCCCAGCAGTACTTC. The full variable domain, completed using reference TRBV5-1 and TRBJ2-7, is KAGVTQTPRYLIKTRGQQVTLSCSPISGHRSVSWYQQTPGQGLQFLFEYFSETQRNKGNFPGRFSGRQFSNSRSEMNVSTLELGDSALYLCASSLERDRAQQYFGPGTRLTVT.

The chain has TRBV7-9 and TRBJ1-2; the match to TRBD1 covers 7 bases. The length of the CDR3 is 14 residues. The junction had 5 bases not matched to a gene; V was cut back by 4 bases and J by 3 bases. Germline V CDR1 and CDR2: SEHNR, FQNEAQ (reference sequence). The CDR3 sequence is CASSSDRPDYGYTF. CDR3 nucleotides: TGTGCCAGCAGCTCGGACAGGCCGGACTATGGCTACACCTTC.

This clonotype came up a few times. This chain's CDR3 is CASSTSGSPGNEQFF. The CDR3 DNA sequence: TGTGCCAGCAGCACTAGCGGGAGCCCGGGCAATGAGCAGTTCTTC. The chain uses TRBV6-4 and TRBJ2-1; 11 bases agree with TRBD2. The CDR3 is made up of 15 amino acids. CDR1 and CDR2 from the germline V gene are MRHNA and SNTAGT. With 6 bases clipped from V and 6 bases from J, the junction kept 7 bases outside the gene matches.

The chain combines TRBV20-1 with TRBJ2-1; 9 bases map to TRBD2. After removal of 3 bases from V and 6 bases from J, the junction contained 6 bases not matched to a gene. The CDR3 covers 14 residues. Germline assignment: CDR1 DFQATT and CDR2 SNEGSKA (reference sequence). The CDR3, as DNA: TGCAGTGCTAGGTCCAGACTAGCGGTCAATGAGCAGTTCTTC. This codes for CSARSRLAVNEQFF.

The chain employs TRBV11-1 and TRBJ2-4; D not certain. The J call may be mistaken, given a closer DNA end match to TRBJ2-7. Germline V gives CDR1 SGHAT, CDR2 FQDESV (reference sequence). The length of the CDR3 is 13 residues. The DNA for the CDR3 is TGTGCCAGCAGCCCCCTGAATAACTACGAGCAGTACTTC. Translating it yields CASSPLNNYEQYF.

Turning to this clonotype: This may stem from a read error, because a much larger clone lies one nucleotide away. The chain carries TRBV11-2 and TRBJ1-2, with 7 bases lining up with TRBD1. Per the germline V gene, CDR1 is SGHAT and CDR2 is FQNNGV. The CDR3 length is 15 residues. The CDR3 DNA sequence: TGTGCCAGCAGCTTAGAGACAGGGATAGGCTATGGCTACAGCTTC. Translating it yields CASSLETGIGYGYSF.

This clonotype came up a few times. This chain joins TRBV25-1 and TRBJ2-7; D ambiguous. CDR1 is MGHDK and CDR2 is SYGVNS in the germline V gene. The length of the CDR3 is 14 residues. Trimming stripped 3 bases from V and 3 bases from J, with 12 bases between. The CDR3 sequence is CASSDAVGSYEQYF. Written as DNA, the CDR3 is TGTGCCAGCAGTGATGCGGTAGGCAGCTACGAGCAGTACTTC.

Ten or more counts support this clonotype. J is TRBJ1-5 and V is TRBV9; D might be TRBD1 (6 bases). Germline CDR1 SGDLS, CDR2 YYNGEE. This CDR3 contains 14 residues. Between the trimmed V and J ends, which lost 0 bases and 3 bases, there was a span of 7 bases. CDR3 in amino acids: CASSVGTVNQPQHF. The CDR3 DNA reads as TGTGCCAGCAGCGTAGGGACAGTCAATCAGCCCCAGCATTTT.

This clonotype was seen many times. The V gene is TRBV4-3, the J gene TRBJ2-1; no definite D call. This CDR3 region has 13 residues. CDR1 and CDR2 (germline): LGHNA, YSLEER. With 0 bases removed from V and 3 bases from J, the gap between germline ends came to 3 bases. DNA for the CDR3: TGCGCCAGCAGCCAAGATGGCTACAATGAGCAGTTCTTC. Translated: CASSQDGYNEQFF.

The CDR3 coding sequence is TGTGCCAGCAGACTCCAGGGTTCGTCCTATAATTCACCCCTCCACTTT. Encoded protein: CASRLQGSSYNSPLHF. The chain joins TRBV6-5 to TRBJ1-6; D may be TRBD1 (5 bases). Trimming left V 6 bases short and J 1 base short, with 13 bases between. CDR3 length: 16 residues. Germline loops: CDR1 MNHEY, CDR2 SVGAGI.

In its sample, this clonotype was seen a few times. This chain links TRBV7-7 with TRBJ2-1, with 8 bases fitting TRBD1. Near its end, the DNA agrees better with TRBJ2-7, so the J call may be wrong. This CDR3 has 15 amino acids. Germline CDR1 SSHAT, CDR2 FNYEAQ (reference sequence). The CDR3 DNA reads as TGTGCCAGAACCGACGGACAGGGAACCTACAATGAGCAGTACTTC. Its translation is CARTDGQGTYNEQYF.

This sequence joins TRBV3-1 and TRBJ2-3; D may be TRBD2 (6 bases). CDR3 size: 14 residues. Germline loops: CDR1 LGHDT, CDR2 YNNKEL (reference sequence). V lost 7 bases and J lost 2, with 13 bases in between. As DNA, the CDR3 is TGTGCCAGCACCCAGCGGGCGACCACAGATACGCAGTATTTT. This sequence encodes CASTQRATTDTQYF.

CDR3 coding DNA: TGCAGCGTTGAGGCGGGGACAGCCAACAATGAAAAACTGTTTTTT. It encodes CSVEAGTANNEKLFF. The chain uses TRBV29-1 and TRBJ1-4, with TRBD1 identical over 7 bases. The germline CDR1 and CDR2 sequences are SQVTM and ANQGSEA. This CDR3 has 15 residues. Unmatched junction bases numbered 9, after V lost 3 bases and J lost 5 bases.

This clonotype was counted only a few times. The V gene is TRBV2, the J gene TRBJ1-4; D is undetermined. From germline, CDR1 is SNHLY and CDR2 FYNNEI. The CDR3 contains 15 residues. V dropped 3 bases and J dropped 3 bases, with 11 bases sitting between them. CDR3 sequence: CASSDSADPNEKLFF. For the CDR3, the DNA is TGTGCCAGCAGTGACTCTGCAGATCCTAATGAAAAACTGTTTTTT.

The sample holds a few counts of this clonotype. The chain joins TRBV4-3 to TRBJ2-7; 8 bases line up with TRBD2. CDR1 LGHNA and CDR2 YSLEER come from the germline V gene. V was pared by 1 base and J by 1 base, with 6 bases of the junction left unmatched. This CDR3 has 16 amino acids. The CDR3 DNA reads as TGCGCCAGCAGCCAAGCTGCCGCGGGAGGATCCTACGAGCAGTACTTC. Protein: CASSQAAAGGSYEQYF.

This clonotype was counted only a few times. The gene calls are TRBV15 and TRBJ2-7, with D hard to call. Between the trimmed V and J ends, which lost 0 bases and 0 bases, there was a span of 9 bases. Germline loops: CDR1 LNHNV, CDR2 YYDKDF (reference sequence). The CDR3 totals 15 residues. Written as DNA, the CDR3 is TGTGCCACCAGCAGAGATCTAAAGGGCTCCTACGAGCAGTACTTC. Protein: CATSRDLKGSYEQYF.

CDR3 DNA sequence: TGTGCCAGCAGTTGGGACAGGGATTTTGGCACTGAAGCTTTCTTT. Amino acids: CASSWDRDFGTEAFF. V usage is TRBV7-9 and J usage is TRBJ1-1, with 9 positions matching TRBD1. CDR1 is SEHNR, CDR2 FQNEAQ, per germline (reference sequence). The junction had 9 bases not matched to a gene; V was cut back by 6 bases and J by 4 bases. CDR3 length: 15 residues.

The chain has TRBV3-1 and TRBJ2-3; TRBD2 matches 11 bases. The CDR3 is 16 residues long. Germline V gene data show CDR1 as LGHDT and CDR2 as YNNKEL (reference sequence). V shed 2 bases, J shed 6 bases, and the junction held 7 bases outside the gene matches. DNA of the CDR3: TGTGCCAGCAGCCAACGACTACTAGCGGGAGCTGATACGCAGTATTTT. Protein product: CASSQRLLAGADTQYF.

CDR3 in amino acids: CASSEQTNTEAFF. CDR3 nucleotide sequence: TGTGCCAGCAGTGAGCAGACAAACACTGAAGCTTTCTTT. The V call is TRBV2, the J call TRBJ1-1; D is unresolved. This CDR3 contains 13 residues. The ends were cut back, 3 bases at V and 2 bases at J, with 7 bases in the middle. Germline V lookup: CDR1 SNHLY, CDR2 FYNNEI.

The chain carries TRBV27 and TRBJ2-1; D may be TRBD1 (6 bases). V was shortened by 4 bases and J by 5 bases, with 18 bases between the two germline ends. This CDR3 comprises 16 residues. CDR1 and CDR2 (germline): MNHEY, SMNVEV (reference sequence). CDR3 coding DNA: TGTGCCAGCAGTTCCAGGGGATGGGGCACGGACAATGAGCAGTTCTTC. It specifies CASSSRGWGTDNEQFF.

As regards this clonotype: A much larger clonotype is one base distant, so this may be a read error. The chain couples TRBV6-5 to TRBJ2-5; no clear D. The length of the CDR3 is 14 residues. The ends were cut back, 0 bases at V and 11 bases at J, with 16 bases in the middle. Per germline, CDR1 MNHEY and CDR2 SVGAGI. The CDR3 DNA sequence: TGTGCCAGCAGTTACTCTAGCTTCTGGTACGGGCAGTACTTC. This sequence encodes CASSYSSFWYGQYF.

V gene TRBV7-9 combines with J gene TRBJ1-2; possible D gene TRBD1, 5 bases. Trimming took 7 bases from V and 6 from J, leaving 15 bases between them. CDR1 is SEHNR and CDR2 is FQNEAQ in the germline V gene (reference sequence). The CDR3 contains 13 residues. The CDR3 coding sequence is TGTGCCAGCACCTCGTTGGGGGTACATGGCTACACCTTC. It translates to CASTSLGVHGYTF.

This clonotype has at least ten counts. CDR3 residues: CSAGAASEQYF. As DNA, the CDR3 is TGCAGCGCCGGAGCAGCTTCCGAGCAGTACTTC. The rearrangement links TRBV29-1 to TRBJ2-7; D gene ambiguous. Germline V lookup: CDR1 SQVTM, CDR2 ANQGSEA. This CDR3 spans 11 amino acids. V shed 7 bases and J shed 6 bases, with 13 bases lying between them.